The next 9 T cell receptor beta chains were all read from a single sample in a study of T cell responses to AZD1222 COVID-19 vaccine. Libraries were prepared by immunoSEQ multiplex PCR; TCRdb keeps only in-frame clonotypes and omits some of them. The sample has some 200,000 clones, over 90% seen once; the top ten hold around 4%. The sample consisted of peripheral blood, taken on day 0 of AZD1222 vaccination. These receptors originate from an adult in good health.

This clone was picked up one time. V and J are TRBV6-1 and TRBJ1-2; D not resolved. The CDR3 is 13 amino acids. V was trimmed by 2 bases and J by 8 bases, leaving 12 bases between them. Germline loops: CDR1 MNHNS, CDR2 SASEGT. In DNA, the CDR3 is TGTGCCAGCAGTGAAAGGCCACTCGACGGCTACACCTTC. This sequence encodes CASSERPLDGYTF.

This chain connects TRBV4-1 to TRBJ1-6; D is uncertain. This CDR3 contains 16 residues. V was cut by 0 bases and J by 5 bases, with 11 bases left in between. The germline CDR1 and CDR2 sequences are MGHRA and YSYEKL. CDR3 amino acids: CASSQDPGIDNSPLHF. The CDR3 region has the DNA TGCGCCAGCAGCCAAGATCCGGGAATCGATAATTCACCCCTCCACTTT.

The chain links TRBV2 to TRBJ2-5; D ambiguous. V lost 7 bases to trimming and J lost 2 bases, with 8 bases between them. CDR3 size: 12 residues. In germline, CDR1 is SNHLY, CDR2 FYNNEI. CDR3 amino acids: CASNPTQETQYF. CDR3 DNA: TGTGCCAGCAATCCGACGCAAGAGACCCAGTACTTC.

This sequence joins TRBV5-1 and TRBJ1-1, with D perhaps matching TRBD1 (6 bases). Germline loops: CDR1 SGHRS, CDR2 YFSETQ. Trimming took 2 bases from V and 1 from J, leaving 18 bases between them. The CDR3 spans 17 residues. CDR3: CASSFGQFGVGNTEAFF. The CDR3 nucleotides are TGCGCCAGCAGCTTTGGACAGTTCGGGGTGGGGAACACTGAAGCTTTCTTT.

The chain carries TRBV30 and TRBJ1-5; a weak D match, TRBD1 (5 bases). Germline V gives CDR1 GTSNPN, CDR2 SVGIG (reference sequence). Deletions cut 2 bases from V and 3 bases from J, with 8 bases between. The CDR3 totals 13 residues. CDR3 sequence: CAWSTGLNQPQHF. DNA of the CDR3: TGTGCCTGGAGTACAGGTCTCAATCAGCCCCAGCATTTT.

V gene TRBV27 combines with J gene TRBJ1-5; D not resolved. The CDR3 covers 13 residues. Per germline, CDR1 MNHEY and CDR2 SMNVEV (reference sequence). V was clipped by 0 bases and J by 6 bases, with 6 bases between them. CDR3 residues: CASSLSTGQPQHF. The CDR3, as DNA: TGTGCCAGCAGTTTATCCACGGGTCAGCCCCAGCATTTT.

The chain carries TRBV10-1 and TRBJ2-5; TRBD2 agrees at 8 bases. CDR1 is WNHNN and CDR2 is SYGVQD in the germline V gene (reference sequence). This CDR3 has 15 amino acids. V shed 6 bases and J 4 bases; nucleotides not matched to a gene: 10. The CDR3 spells CASSSRSGDSETQYF. For the CDR3, the DNA is TGCGCCAGCAGCAGCCGTAGCGGGGACTCAGAGACCCAGTACTTC.

This sequence joins TRBV4-2 and TRBJ2-7; the match to TRBD2 covers 10 bases. This CDR3 comprises 16 residues. Germline V gene lookup returns CDR1 LGHNA and CDR2 YNFKEQ. The J segment lost 4 bases and the V segment lost 5 bases, leaving 11 bases of the junction unmatched. The CDR3 reads CASSSLGTSGIYEQYF. DNA of the CDR3: TGTGCCAGCAGCTCCCTCGGCACTAGCGGGATATACGAGCAGTACTTC.

A single count supports this clone. The chain couples TRBV24-1 to TRBJ1-2, with D hard to call. In germline, CDR1 is KGHDR, CDR2 SFDVKD. The CDR3 covers 13 residues. V was trimmed by 4 bases and J by 4 bases, leaving 9 bases between them. CDR3 nucleotide sequence: TGTGCCACCAGTGACTCCCTGGGCTATGGCTACACCTTC. Amino acid sequence: CATSDSLGYGYTF.